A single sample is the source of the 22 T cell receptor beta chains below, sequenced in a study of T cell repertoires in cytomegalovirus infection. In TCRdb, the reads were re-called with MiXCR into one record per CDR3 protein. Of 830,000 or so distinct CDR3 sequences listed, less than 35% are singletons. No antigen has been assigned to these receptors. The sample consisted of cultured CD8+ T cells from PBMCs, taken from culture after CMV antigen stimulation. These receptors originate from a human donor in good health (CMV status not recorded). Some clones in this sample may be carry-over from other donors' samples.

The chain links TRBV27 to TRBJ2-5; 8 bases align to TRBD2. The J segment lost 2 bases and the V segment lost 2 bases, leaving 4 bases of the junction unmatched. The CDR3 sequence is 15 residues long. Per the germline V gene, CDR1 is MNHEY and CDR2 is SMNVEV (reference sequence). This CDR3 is CASSLERGHQETQYF. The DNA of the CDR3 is TGTGCCAGCAGTTTAGAGCGGGGGCATCAAGAGACCCAGTACTTC.

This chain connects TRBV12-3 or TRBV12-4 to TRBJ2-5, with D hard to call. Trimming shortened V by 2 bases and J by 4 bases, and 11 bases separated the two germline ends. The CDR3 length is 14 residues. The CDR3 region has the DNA TGTGCCAGCAGTTTACGTGGCTTGGGAGAGACCCAGTACTTC. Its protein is CASSLRGLGETQYF.

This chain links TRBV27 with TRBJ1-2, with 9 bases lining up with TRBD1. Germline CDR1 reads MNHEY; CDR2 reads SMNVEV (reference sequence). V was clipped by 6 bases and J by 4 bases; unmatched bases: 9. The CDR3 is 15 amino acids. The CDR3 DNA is TGTGCCAGCAGCCTCGTTACGGGACAGGGCTATGGCTACACCTTC. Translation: CASSLVTGQGYGYTF.

The CDR3: CASSQGWGVRYNEQFF. CDR3 nucleotide sequence: TGTGCCAGCAGCCAAGGGTGGGGGGTACGATACAATGAGCAGTTCTTC. The J gene is TRBJ2-1, the V gene TRBV6-1; TRBD2 is a possible D gene (6 bases). The CDR3 has 16 residues. V dropped 6 bases and J dropped 4 bases, with 19 bases sitting between them. Germline CDR1 reads MNHNS; CDR2 reads SASEGT.

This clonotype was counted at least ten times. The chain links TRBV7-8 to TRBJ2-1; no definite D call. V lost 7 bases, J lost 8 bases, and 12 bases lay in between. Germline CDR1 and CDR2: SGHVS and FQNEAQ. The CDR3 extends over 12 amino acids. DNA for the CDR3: TGTGCCAGCAAGGTTGGCATGGATGAGCAGTTCTTC. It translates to CASKVGMDEQFF. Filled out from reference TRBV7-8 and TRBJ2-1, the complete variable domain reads GAGVSQSPRYKVAKRGQDVALRCDPISGHVSLFWYQQALGQGPEFLTYFQNEAQLDKSGLPSDRFFAERPEGSVSTLKIQRTQQEDSAVYLCASKVGMDEQFFGPGTRLTVL.

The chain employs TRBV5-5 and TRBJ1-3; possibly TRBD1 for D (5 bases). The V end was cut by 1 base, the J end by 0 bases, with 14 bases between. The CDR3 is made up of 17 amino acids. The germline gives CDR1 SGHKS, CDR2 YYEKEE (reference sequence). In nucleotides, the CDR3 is TGTGCCAGCAGCTTGCCCGGGCGCGACAGCTCTGGAAACACCATATATTTT. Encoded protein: CASSLPGRDSSGNTIYF.

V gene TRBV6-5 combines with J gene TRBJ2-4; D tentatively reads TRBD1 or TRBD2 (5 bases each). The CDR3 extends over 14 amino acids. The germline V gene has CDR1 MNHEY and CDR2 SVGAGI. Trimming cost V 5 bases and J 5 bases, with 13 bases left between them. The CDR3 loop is CASSNNRGENIQYF. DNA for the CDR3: TGTGCCAGCAGTAACAATCGGGGCGAAAACATTCAGTACTTC.

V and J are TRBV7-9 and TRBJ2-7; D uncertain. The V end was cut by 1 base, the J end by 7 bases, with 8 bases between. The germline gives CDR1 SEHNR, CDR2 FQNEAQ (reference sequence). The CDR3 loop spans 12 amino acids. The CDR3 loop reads CASSLGPREQYV. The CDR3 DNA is TGTGCCAGCAGCTTAGGGCCTCGGGAGCAGTACGTC.

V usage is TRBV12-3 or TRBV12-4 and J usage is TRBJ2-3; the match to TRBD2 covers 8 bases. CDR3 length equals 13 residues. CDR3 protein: CAIGGVMTDTQYF. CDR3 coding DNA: TGTGCTATCGGGGGGGTTATGACGGATACGCAGTATTTT.

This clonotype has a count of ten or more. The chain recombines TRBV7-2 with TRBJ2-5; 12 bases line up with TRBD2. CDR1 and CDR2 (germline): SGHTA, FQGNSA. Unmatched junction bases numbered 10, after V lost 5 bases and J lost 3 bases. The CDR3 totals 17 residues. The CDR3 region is CASSQNGLAGGKETQYF. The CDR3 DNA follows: TGTGCCAGCAGCCAAAACGGCCTAGCGGGGGGGAAAGAGACCCAGTACTTC.

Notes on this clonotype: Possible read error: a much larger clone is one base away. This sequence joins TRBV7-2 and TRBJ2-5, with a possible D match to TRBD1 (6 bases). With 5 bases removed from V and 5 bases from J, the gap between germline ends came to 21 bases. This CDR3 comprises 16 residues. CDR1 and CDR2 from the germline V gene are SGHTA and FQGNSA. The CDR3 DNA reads TGTGCCAGCAGCCGTGGGGGCTTGTGGGGACGGGAGACCCAGTACTTC. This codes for CASSRGGLWGRETQYF.

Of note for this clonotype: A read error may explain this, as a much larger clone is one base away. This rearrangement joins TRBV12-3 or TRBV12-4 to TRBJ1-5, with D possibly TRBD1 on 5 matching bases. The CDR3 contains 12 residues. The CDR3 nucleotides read TGTGCCAACAGTTCCAGGGTTCAGCCCCAGCATTTT. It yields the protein CANSSRVQPQHF.

CDR3 DNA: TGTGCCAGCAGCTTAAACGGGGGGGTACAAGAGACCCAGTACTTC. Its protein is CASSLNGGVQETQYF. The chain recombines TRBV11-2 with TRBJ2-5; 8 bases match TRBD2. This CDR3 is built from 15 residues. Germline CDR1 SGHAT, CDR2 FQNNGV. Trimming took 2 bases from V and 2 from J; bases not matched to a gene: 4.

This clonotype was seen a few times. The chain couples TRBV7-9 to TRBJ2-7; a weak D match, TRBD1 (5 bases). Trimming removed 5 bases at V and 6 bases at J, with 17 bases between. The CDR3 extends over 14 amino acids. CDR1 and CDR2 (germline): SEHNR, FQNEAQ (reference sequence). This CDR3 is CASSGVGTGREQYF. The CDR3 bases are TGTGCCAGCAGCGGGGTGGGTACAGGCCGCGAGCAGTACTTC.

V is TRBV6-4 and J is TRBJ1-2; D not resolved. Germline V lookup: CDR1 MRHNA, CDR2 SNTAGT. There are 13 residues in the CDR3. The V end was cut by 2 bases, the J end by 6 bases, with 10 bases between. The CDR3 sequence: CASSDREQNGYTF. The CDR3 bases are TGTGCCAGCAGTGACAGGGAACAGAATGGCTACACCTTC.

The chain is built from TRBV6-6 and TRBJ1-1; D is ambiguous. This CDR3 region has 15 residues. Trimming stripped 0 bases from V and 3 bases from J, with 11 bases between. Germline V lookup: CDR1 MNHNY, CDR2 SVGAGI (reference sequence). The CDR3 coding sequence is TGTGCCAGCAGTTACTCGACGCGAGGGTACACTGAAGCTTTCTTT. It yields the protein CASSYSTRGYTEAFF.

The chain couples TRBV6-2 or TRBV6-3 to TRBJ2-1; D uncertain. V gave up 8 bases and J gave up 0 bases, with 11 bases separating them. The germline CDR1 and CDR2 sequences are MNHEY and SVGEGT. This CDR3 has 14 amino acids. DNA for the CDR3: TGTGCCAGCCACGACTTTTCCTCCTACAATGAGCAGTTCTTC. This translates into CASHDFSSYNEQFF.

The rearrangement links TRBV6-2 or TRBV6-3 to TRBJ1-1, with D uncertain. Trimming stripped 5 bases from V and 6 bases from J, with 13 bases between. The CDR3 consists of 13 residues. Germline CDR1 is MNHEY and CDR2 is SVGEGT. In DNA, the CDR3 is TGTGCCAGCAGTCCTTACCTGGTTGCTGAAGCTTTCTTT. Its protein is CASSPYLVAEAFF.

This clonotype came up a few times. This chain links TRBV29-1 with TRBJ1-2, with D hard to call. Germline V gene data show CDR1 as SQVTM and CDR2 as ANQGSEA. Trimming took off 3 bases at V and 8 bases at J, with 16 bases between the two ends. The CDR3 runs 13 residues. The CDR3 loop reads CSVEEGEPWGYTF. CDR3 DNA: TGCAGCGTTGAGGAGGGCGAGCCCTGGGGCTACACCTTC.

DNA for the CDR3: TGTGCCAGCAGTGAATATAGGCCCGTAGGGAGGTATAATTCACCCCTCCACTTT. It translates to CASSEYRPVGRYNSPLHF. The chain couples TRBV25-1 to TRBJ1-6; D unresolved. The length of the CDR3 is 18 residues. V was clipped by 0 bases and J by 4 bases, with 16 bases between them. Germline V CDR1 and CDR2: MGHDK, SYGVNS.

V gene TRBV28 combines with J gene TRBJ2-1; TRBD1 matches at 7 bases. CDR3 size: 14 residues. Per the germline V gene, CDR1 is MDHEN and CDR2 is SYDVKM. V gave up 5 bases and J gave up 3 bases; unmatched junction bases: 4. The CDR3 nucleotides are TGTGCCAGCAGTCAGACAGGGTACTACAATGAGCAGTTCTTC. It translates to CASSQTGYYNEQFF. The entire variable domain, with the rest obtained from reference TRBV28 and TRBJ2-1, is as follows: DVKVTQSSRYLVKRTGEKVFLECVQDMDHENMFWYRQDPGLGLRLIYFSYDVKMKEKGDIPEGYSVSREKKERFSLILESASTNQTSMYLCASSQTGYYNEQFFGPGTRLTVL.

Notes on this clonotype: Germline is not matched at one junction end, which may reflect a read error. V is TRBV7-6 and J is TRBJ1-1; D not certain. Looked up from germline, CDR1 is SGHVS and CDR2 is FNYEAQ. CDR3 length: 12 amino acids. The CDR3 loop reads CTSSLEGTEAFF. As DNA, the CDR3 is TGTACCAGCAGTCTGGAGGGCACTGAAGCTTTCTTT.